What follows are 9 T cell receptor beta chains derived from one specimen sequenced in a study of beta chain features in type 1 diabetes. Notes on the study in general: TCRB CDR3s from Type 1 diabetes patients were moderately but significantly shorter in all four CD4+ subsets.

Reverse transcription of all isolated RNA meant that expressed TCRB transcripts were sequenced. Sequencing used immunoSEQ multiplex PCR; TCRdb keeps in-frame clones, though not all of them. The sample has about 270,000 clones, roughly an eighth seen once. Their antigens remain unidentified. Sequenced: naive CD4+ T cells from blood. All receptors come from a man aged 25-45 years with type 1 diabetes.

CDR3 DNA sequence: TGTGCCAGCAGCTCTCTCAGCGGGAGGGCGTCAGATACGCAGTATTTT. This translates into CASSSLSGRASDTQYF. The chain combines TRBV7-6 with TRBJ2-3; 10 bases are shared with TRBD2. With 4 bases clipped from V and 4 bases from J, the junction kept 8 bases outside the gene matches. This CDR3 comprises 16 residues. The germline gives CDR1 SGHVS, CDR2 FNYEAQ.

The V and J genes are TRBV6-5 and TRBJ2-5; possible D gene TRBD1, 6 bases. Per germline, CDR1 MNHEY and CDR2 SVGAGI. The CDR3 extends over 13 amino acids. Trimming shortened V by 7 bases and J by 3 bases, and 12 bases separated the two germline ends. The chain's CDR3 is CASIPQGEETQYF. As DNA, the CDR3 is TGTGCCAGCATTCCACAGGGTGAAGAGACCCAGTACTTC.

This clone was observed a handful of times. CDR3 residues: CASSPRQGYNEQFF. The DNA of the CDR3 is TGTGCCAGTTCTCCCCGACAGGGCTACAATGAGCAGTTCTTC. This chain links TRBV7-9 with TRBJ2-1; 7 bases are a match to TRBD1. Germline V gene data show CDR1 as SEHNR and CDR2 as FQNEAQ (reference sequence). This CDR3 contains 14 residues. Losses at the gene ends were 9 bases for V and 3 bases for J; bases not matched to a gene: 8.

J is TRBJ2-7 and V is TRBV6-1; 7 positions agree with TRBD1. Germline CDR1 reads MNHNS; CDR2 reads SASEGT. This CDR3 is built from 14 residues. The ends lost 7 bases at V and 6 bases at J; junction bases unmatched: 12. CDR3 amino acids: CASTPTGKGFEQYF. In DNA, the CDR3 is TGTGCCAGCACTCCGACAGGGAAGGGGTTCGAGCAGTACTTC.

This clone has just a few counts. The rearrangement links TRBV29-1 to TRBJ1-4; 7 positions agree with TRBD1. Trimming at V came to 6 bases and at J to 5 bases, leaving 6 bases not matched to a gene. Germline CDR1 SQVTM, CDR2 ANQGSEA. The CDR3 is 13 amino acids. CDR3 sequence: CSVSGTANEKLFF. The CDR3 DNA reads TGCAGCGTGTCCGGGACAGCAAATGAAAAACTGTTTTTT.

This chain links TRBV27 with TRBJ1-2, with TRBD1 matching 9 bases. The CDR3 has 16 amino acids. The trim removed 0 bases at V and 7 bases at J, leaving 9 bases unmatched. The germline V gene has CDR1 MNHEY and CDR2 SMNVEV (reference sequence). CDR3 coding DNA: TGTGCCAGCAGTTTATCGTATCGGGGGACAGGGTTTGGCTACACCTTC. It specifies CASSLSYRGTGFGYTF.

The chain is built from TRBV27 and TRBJ2-3, with 13 bases identical to TRBD2. Trimming took 6 bases from V and 3 from J; bases not matched to a gene: 6. Per the germline V gene, CDR1 is MNHEY and CDR2 is SMNVEV (reference sequence). The CDR3 is 16 residues long. This CDR3 is CASRALAGGFTDTQYF. CDR3 coding DNA: TGTGCCAGCAGGGCACTAGCGGGAGGGTTTACAGATACGCAGTATTTT.

In this sample, this clone turned up a few times. The V call is TRBV28, the J call TRBJ2-7; TRBD1 matches 7 bases. The CDR3 totals 15 residues. The germline V gene has CDR1 MDHEN and CDR2 SYDVKM. V lost 4 bases to trimming and J lost 3 bases; unmatched junction nucleotides: 9. CDR3 in amino acids: CASSSPGTDLYEQYF. CDR3 coding DNA: TGTGCCAGCAGTTCACCCGGGACAGACCTCTACGAGCAGTACTTC.

This chain joins TRBV15 and TRBJ2-1; possible D gene TRBD1, 6 bases. Looked up from germline, CDR1 is LNHNV and CDR2 is YYDKDF (reference sequence). The V and J ends lost 8 bases and 5 bases respectively, with 16 bases between them. The CDR3 contains 14 residues. The CDR3 DNA sequence: TGTGCCACCCTGGACAGAAGAGGAAACAATGAGCAGTTCTTC. Protein product: CATLDRRGNNEQFF.